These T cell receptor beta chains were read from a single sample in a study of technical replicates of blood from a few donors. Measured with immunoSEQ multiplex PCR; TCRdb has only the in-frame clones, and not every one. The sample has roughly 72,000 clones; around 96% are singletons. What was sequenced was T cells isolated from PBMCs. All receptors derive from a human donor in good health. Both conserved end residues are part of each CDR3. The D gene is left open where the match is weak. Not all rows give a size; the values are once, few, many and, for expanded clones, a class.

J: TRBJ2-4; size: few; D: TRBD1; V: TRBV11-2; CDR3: CASSFQGVAKNIQYF; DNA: TGTGCCAGCAGCTTTCAGGGGGTCGCCAAAAACATTCAGTACTTC
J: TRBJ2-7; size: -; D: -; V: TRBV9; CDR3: CASSVDDSSYEQYF; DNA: TGTGCCAGCAGCGTAGATGACAGCTCCTACGAGCAGTACTTC
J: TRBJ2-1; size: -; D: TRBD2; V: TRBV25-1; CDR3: CASSEIGGTSNEQFF; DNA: TGTGCCAGCAGTGAAATCGGCGGGACTAGCAATGAGCAGTTCTTC
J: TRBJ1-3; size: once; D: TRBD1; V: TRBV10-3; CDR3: CAITGQGAPGNTIYF; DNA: TGTGCCATCACCGGACAGGGGGCGCCTGGAAACACCATATATTTT
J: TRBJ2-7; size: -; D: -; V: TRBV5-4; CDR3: CASSLGGLVGKSYEQYF; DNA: TGTGCCAGCAGCCTTGGGGGCCTCGTCGGGAAGTCCTACGAGCAGTACTTC
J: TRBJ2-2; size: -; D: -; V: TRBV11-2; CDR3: CASSLAGIGNTGELFF; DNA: TGTGCCAGCAGCTTAGCAGGGATTGGCAACACCGGGGAGCTGTTTTTT
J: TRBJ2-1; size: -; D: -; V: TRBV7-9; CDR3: CASSLAGGVDEQFF; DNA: TGTGCCAGCAGCTTAGCGGGAGGCGTAGATGAGCAGTTCTTC
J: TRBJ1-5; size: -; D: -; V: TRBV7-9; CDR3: CASRWGGAVEKPQHF; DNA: TGTGCCAGCAGATGGGGGGGGGCGGTCGAAAAGCCCCAGCATTTT
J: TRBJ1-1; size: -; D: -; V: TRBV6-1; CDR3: CASRTPGHSSEAFF; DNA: TGTGCCAGCAGAACCCCAGGACACTCTTCTGAAGCTTTCTTT
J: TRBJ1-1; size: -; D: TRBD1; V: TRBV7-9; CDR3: CASSLKTGMNTEAFF; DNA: TGTGCCAGCAGCTTGAAGACAGGGATGAACACTGAAGCTTTCTTT
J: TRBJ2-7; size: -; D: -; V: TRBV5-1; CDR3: CASREGTGTYEQYF; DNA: TGCGCCAGCAGAGAAGGTACAGGGACCTACGAGCAGTACTTC
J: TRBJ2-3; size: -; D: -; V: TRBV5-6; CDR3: CASSSLTGRPDTQYF; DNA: TGTGCCAGCAGCTCTTTGACAGGGAGGCCAGATACGCAGTATTTT
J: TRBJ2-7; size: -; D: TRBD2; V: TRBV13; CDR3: CASSLGGRAYEQYF; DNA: TGTGCCAGCAGCTTAGGCGGGAGGGCCTACGAGCAGTACTTC
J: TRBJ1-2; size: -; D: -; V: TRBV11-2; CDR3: CASSLGQGYGYTF; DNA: TGTGCCAGCAGCTTAGGCCAGGGTTATGGCTACACCTTC
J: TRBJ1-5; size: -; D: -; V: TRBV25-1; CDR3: CASSPAGDHQPQHF; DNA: TGTGCCAGCAGCCCCGCAGGGGACCATCAGCCCCAGCATTTT
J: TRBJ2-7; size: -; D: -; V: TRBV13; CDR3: CASSLVGYSYEQYF; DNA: TGTGCCAGCAGCTTAGTCGGGTACTCCTACGAGCAGTACTTC
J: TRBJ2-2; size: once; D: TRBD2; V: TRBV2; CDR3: CASSPGLAGVIRRGELFF; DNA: TGTGCCAGCAGTCCTGGACTAGCGGGAGTAATTCGTCGCGGGGAGCTGTTTTTT
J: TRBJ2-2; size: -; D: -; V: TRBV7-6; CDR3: CASSPPSGLFTGELFF; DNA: TGTGCCAGCAGCCCCCCCTCGGGACTCTTCACCGGGGAGCTGTTTTTT
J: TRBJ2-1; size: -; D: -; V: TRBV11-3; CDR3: CASSLGPTPLGSSSYNEQFF; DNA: TGTGCCAGCAGCCTGGGACCCACTCCTCTCGGGAGTAGCTCCTACAATGAGCAGTTCTTC
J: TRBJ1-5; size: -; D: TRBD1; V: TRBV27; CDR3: CASRSGTGFNQPQHF; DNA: TGTGCCAGCAGATCCGGGACAGGGTTCAATCAGCCCCAGCATTTT
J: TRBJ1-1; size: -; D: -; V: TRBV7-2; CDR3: CASSLAQGYTEAFF; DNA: TGTGCCAGCAGCTTAGCACAGGGTTACACTGAAGCTTTCTTT
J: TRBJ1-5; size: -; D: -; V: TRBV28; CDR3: CASLAEVHQPQHF; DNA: TGTGCCAGCTTGGCGGAAGTGCATCAGCCCCAGCATTTT
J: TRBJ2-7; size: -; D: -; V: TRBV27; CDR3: CASRSSGNSYEQYF; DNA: TGTGCCAGCAGATCAAGCGGCAACTCCTACGAGCAGTACTTC
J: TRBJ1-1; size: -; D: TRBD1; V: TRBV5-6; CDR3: CASSLGPLQGTGTEAFF; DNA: TGTGCCAGCAGCTTGGGGCCTTTACAGGGGACTGGTACTGAAGCTTTCTTT
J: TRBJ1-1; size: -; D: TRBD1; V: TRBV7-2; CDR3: CASSKRTGRNTEAFF; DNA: TGTGCCAGCAGCAAACGGACAGGTCGGAACACTGAAGCTTTCTTT